These 30 T cell receptor beta chains share one sample of origin, sequenced in a study of blood T cell repertoires in COVID-19. Sequenced by immunoSEQ multiplex PCR; TCRdb stores in-frame clones only, minus some. Counted here are approximately 240,000 clones, roughly 80% occurring once; the ten biggest clones make up 2% to 2.5%. What was sequenced was peripheral blood. These receptors were collected from a woman aged 60-70 years with acute or convalescent COVID-19.

This clone came up a few times. The V call is TRBV7-9, the J call TRBJ1-2, with TRBD1 as a possible D gene (6 bases). V was clipped by 4 bases and J by 4 bases, with 13 bases between them. The germline CDR1 and CDR2 sequences are SEHNR and FQNEAQ (reference sequence). The CDR3 has 14 residues. The CDR3 DNA reads as TGTGCCAGCAGCTCAGGGGCGGCCCCCTATGGCTACACCTTC. It specifies CASSSGAAPYGYTF.

The chain joins TRBV11-2 to TRBJ1-1; D is perhaps TRBD1 (6 bases). V lost 5 bases, J lost 9 bases, and 10 bases lay in between. This CDR3 region has 11 residues. Germline V gene sequence: CDR1 SGHAT, CDR2 FQNNGV. In DNA form, the CDR3 reads TGTGCCAGCAGCGCCCGGGACAAAGCTTTCTTT. Translating gives CASSARDKAFF.

In its sample, this clone was seen once. The V and J genes are TRBV18 and TRBJ1-6; a weak D match, TRBD1 (5 bases). This CDR3 spans 16 amino acids. The germline CDR1 and CDR2 sequences are KGHSH and LQKENI. Between the trimmed V and J ends, which lost 6 bases and 7 bases, there was a span of 19 bases. The CDR3 DNA reads TGTGCCAGCTCTCCGATGGGGGGACTCGACAATTCACCCCTCCACTTT. This sequence encodes CASSPMGGLDNSPLHF.

The rearrangement links TRBV12-3 or TRBV12-4 to TRBJ1-5; D gene uncertain. Trimming left V 5 bases short and J 6 bases short, with 11 bases between. CDR3 length equals 13 residues. The CDR3 loop reads CASSQAGVQPQHF. In DNA form, the CDR3 reads TGTGCCAGCAGTCAGGCGGGAGTTCAGCCCCAGCATTTT.

The chain couples TRBV10-3 to TRBJ1-2, with 11 bases identical to TRBD1. The germline CDR1 and CDR2 sequences are ENHRY and SYGVKD. The CDR3 runs 16 residues. J lost 6 bases, V lost 0 bases, and 6 bases had no gene match. CDR3 sequence (DNA): TGTGCCATCAGTGAGTCGGCCATGGACAGGGGGCATGGCTACACCTTC. Its translation: CAISESAMDRGHGYTF.

This clone was seen once. V and J are TRBV7-2 and TRBJ2-1, with 14 bases identical to TRBD2. V was clipped by 0 bases and J by 2 bases; unmatched bases: 12. The CDR3 loop spans 21 amino acids. Germline CDR1 SGHTA, CDR2 FQGNSA. The CDR3 coding sequence is TGTGCCAGCAGCTTAGCGCGGACTAGCGGGGGGCTTCCACGGACCTACAATGAGCAGTTCTTC. It encodes CASSLARTSGGLPRTYNEQFF.

This chain links TRBV3-1 (or the pseudogene TRBV3-2) with TRBJ1-2; the D gene is possibly TRBD1 (5 bases). The germline V gene has CDR1 LGHDT and CDR2 YNNKEL (reference sequence). V lost 0 bases, J lost 8 bases, and 16 bases lay in between. The CDR3 totals 15 residues. CDR3 coding DNA: TGTGCCAGCAGCCAAGATATACAGGCCCCCGGGGGCTACACCTTC. Amino acid sequence: CASSQDIQAPGGYTF.

This chain joins TRBV29-1 and TRBJ2-7; D not certain. This CDR3 has 13 residues. The germline V gene encodes CDR1 SQVTM and CDR2 ANQGSEA. Trimming shortened V by 7 bases and J by 4 bases, and 17 bases separated the two germline ends. The CDR3 DNA reads as TGCAGCGCGTGGAACTCGGCCGGGTACGAGCAGTACTTC. This codes for CSAWNSAGYEQYF.

The rearrangement joins TRBV2 to TRBJ2-7; TRBD1 might be the D (6 bases). V lost 5 bases to trimming and J lost 2 bases, with 13 bases between them. The germline V gene encodes CDR1 SNHLY and CDR2 FYNNEI. The CDR3 has 14 residues. This chain's CDR3 is CASSLRQDPYEQYF. DNA of the CDR3: TGTGCCAGCAGTCTACGACAGGATCCCTACGAGCAGTACTTC.

J is TRBJ1-6 and V is TRBV30; perhaps TRBD1 as D (6 bases). Germline V lookup: CDR1 GTSNPN, CDR2 SVGIG (reference sequence). Trimming removed 2 bases from V and 0 bases from J, with 8 bases in between. The CDR3 extends over 15 amino acids. CDR3 nucleotide sequence: TGTGCCTGGAGTATGGACAGCTCCTATAATTCACCCCTCCACTTT. This translates into CAWSMDSSYNSPLHF.

This chain links TRBV19 with TRBJ1-2, with 8 positions matching TRBD1. CDR1 and CDR2 from the germline V gene are LNHDA and SQIVND (reference sequence). V was pared by 3 bases and J by 4 bases, with 7 bases of the junction left unmatched. This CDR3 has 15 residues. The CDR3, as DNA: TGTGCCAGTAGTATTGGACCGGGACAGGTCTATGGCTACACCTTC. This codes for CASSIGPGQVYGYTF.

The genes are TRBV21-1 and TRBJ2-1; the table calls TRBD2, which could not be checked here. TRBV21-1 is an annotated pseudogene. The length of the CDR3 is 23 residues. The CDR3 region is CASSKAPDRVLAGLLLSYNEQFF. CDR3 sequence (DNA): TGTGCCAGCAGCAAAGCTCCTGATAGGGTGCTAGCGGGCTTACTATTATCCTACAATGAGCAGTTCTTC.

This clone appeared a single time. Other nucleotide sequences from this sample produce the same CDR3. The chain links TRBV27 to TRBJ1-1; D not certain. CDR3 length equals 13 residues. From germline, CDR1 is MNHEY and CDR2 SMNVEV (reference sequence). V lost 2 bases, J lost 2 bases, and 6 bases lay in between. In nucleotides, the CDR3 is TGTGCCAGCAGTTTAAGAGGAAACACTGAAGCTTTCTTT. Translating it yields CASSLRGNTEAFF.

This chain connects TRBV6-6 to TRBJ2-1; 10 nucleotides agree with TRBD1. The CDR3 has 18 amino acids. Unmatched junction bases numbered 12, after V lost 5 bases and J lost 2 bases. Per germline, CDR1 MNHNY and CDR2 SVGAGI (reference sequence). The CDR3 DNA is TGTGCCAGCAGTCGGGACAGGGGCCGATTAGGGACCTACAATGAGCAGTTCTTC. Translated: CASSRDRGRLGTYNEQFF.

The chain has TRBV6-2 or TRBV6-3 and TRBJ2-5; 16 bases map to TRBD2. Germline loops: CDR1 MNHEY, CDR2 SVGEGT. Germline trimming cut 2 bases from V and 4 bases from J; bases unmatched to any gene: 4. This CDR3 region has 17 residues. CDR3: CASSYRGLAGGRETQYF. CDR3 DNA: TGTGCCAGCAGTTACCGGGGACTAGCGGGGGGGCGAGAGACCCAGTACTTC.

The rearrangement links TRBV7-9 to TRBJ2-2, with TRBD2 matching over 12 bases. This CDR3 spans 16 amino acids. Trimming cost V 6 bases and J 4 bases; bases outside gene matches: 6. Germline lookup yields CDR1 SEHNR and CDR2 FQNEAQ (reference sequence). In DNA, the CDR3 is TGTGCCAGCAGGTCTAGCGGGGGGGCCGCCACCGGGGAGCTGTTTTTT. Translating it yields CASRSSGGAATGELFF.

This chain links TRBV28 with TRBJ2-3, with a tentative D call TRBD1 (6 bases). V lost 2 bases and J 6 bases, leaving 15 bases between the germline ends. CDR1 is MDHEN and CDR2 is SYDVKM in the germline V gene. The CDR3 loop spans 15 amino acids. CDR3 sequence (DNA): TGTGCCAGCAGTTTACAGGGGAGCCTAGTGGATACGCAGTATTTT. As protein: CASSLQGSLVDTQYF.

This clone was recorded only once. The rearrangement links TRBV7-2 to TRBJ2-1; no reliable D call. The CDR3 extends over 14 amino acids. V lost 2 bases, J lost 0 bases, and 5 bases lay in between. From germline, CDR1 is SGHTA and CDR2 FQGNSA. The CDR3 DNA follows: TGTGCCAGCAGCTTAAGAGACTCCTACAATGAGCAGTTCTTC. It yields the protein CASSLRDSYNEQFF.

In regard to this clone: The sample has other DNA sequences that encode this CDR3 too. The CDR3 sequence: CAWSVRGRSGYTF. CDR3 nucleotides: TGTGCCTGGAGTGTAAGGGGGCGGAGTGGCTACACCTTC. The rearrangement joins TRBV30 to TRBJ1-2; 7 bases match TRBD1. CDR3 length: 13 residues. The V gene end was trimmed by 0 bases and the J gene end by 7 bases; junction bases not matched to a gene: 5. CDR1 and CDR2 (germline): GTSNPN, SVGIG (reference sequence).

This chain connects TRBV7-2 to TRBJ2-6; 10 positions match TRBD2. With V trimmed by 5 bases and J by 0 bases, 7 bases remained unmatched. The CDR3 extends over 18 amino acids. The V gene's germline CDR1 is SGHTA and CDR2 FQGNSA. CDR3 DNA sequence: TGTGCCAGCAGCACCACTAGCGGGGCAAACTCTGGGGCCAACGTCCTGACTTTC. It codes for CASSTTSGANSGANVLTF. Combining the CDR3 with reference TRBV7-2 and TRBJ2-6 gives the whole variable domain GAGVSQSPSNKVTEKGKDVELRCDPISGHTALYWYRQSLGQGLEFLIYFQGNSAPDKSGLPSDRFSAERTGGSVSTLTIQRTQQEDSAVYLCASSTTSGANSGANVLTFGAGSRLTVL.

V and J are TRBV5-1 and TRBJ2-3, with 11 bases identical to TRBD2. Germline V CDR1 and CDR2: SGHRS, YFSETQ. The length of the CDR3 is 16 residues. With V trimmed by 5 bases and J by 3 bases, 8 bases remained unmatched. Written as DNA, the CDR3 is TGCGCCAGCAGGCCTAGCGGGGGGTATCCGACAGATACGCAGTATTTT. Its protein product is CASRPSGGYPTDTQYF.

The rearrangement links TRBV12-5 to TRBJ2-2, with 7 bases matching TRBD1. This CDR3 spans 15 amino acids. The germline V gene has CDR1 LGHNT and CDR2 FRNRAP. Germline trimming cut 1 base from V and 6 bases from J; bases unmatched to any gene: 5. CDR3 protein: CASGLDRGRSGELFF. The CDR3 bases are TGTGCTAGTGGTTTGGACAGGGGAAGGTCCGGGGAGCTGTTTTTT.

The V call is TRBV6-5, the J call TRBJ1-6; tentative D call: TRBD1 (5 bases). V lost 8 bases and J 0 bases, leaving 8 bases between the germline ends. Germline V gives CDR1 MNHEY, CDR2 SVGAGI. CDR3 size: 14 residues. In DNA, the CDR3 is TGTGCCAGCGGAGGGGTCTCCTATAATTCACCCCTCCACTTT. This codes for CASGGVSYNSPLHF.

The J gene is TRBJ2-2, the V gene TRBV6-5; D is possibly TRBD1 (5 bases). The CDR3 runs to 15 residues. V was pared by 6 bases and J by 5 bases, with 16 bases between. CDR1 and CDR2 (germline): MNHEY, SVGAGI. The CDR3 nucleotides are TGTGCCAGCAGCGACGGCAGGGTAGTTACCGGGGAGCTGTTTTTT. It is translated as CASSDGRVVTGELFF.

DNA for the CDR3: TGTGCCAGCAGTTACTCGGGCGGGTGGAGCTCCTACGAGCAGTACTTC. Translation: CASSYSGGWSSYEQYF. The chain employs TRBV6-5 and TRBJ2-7; tentatively, D is TRBD2 (5 bases). Germline V gene lookup returns CDR1 MNHEY and CDR2 SVGAGI. This CDR3 is 16 amino acids long. V was pared by 0 bases and J by 0 bases, with 12 bases between.

The chain is built from TRBV4-2 and TRBJ1-1; D may be TRBD1 (5 bases). The CDR3 consists of 15 residues. CDR1 is LGHNA, CDR2 YNFKEQ, per germline. Trimming took 0 bases from V and 3 from J, leaving 11 bases between them. CDR3 nucleotides: TGTGCCAGCAGCCAAGATCTTGGGGGGGACACTGAAGCTTTCTTT. Translated: CASSQDLGGDTEAFF.

The J gene is TRBJ1-6, the V gene TRBV5-6; the D is unclear. This CDR3 contains 14 residues. The germline CDR1 and CDR2 sequences are SGHDT and YYEEEE. Trimming removed 4 bases at V and 8 bases at J, with 13 bases between. The CDR3: CASSLRGWDSPLHF. The CDR3 DNA is TGTGCCAGCAGCCTGAGAGGGTGGGATTCACCCCTCCACTTT.

This clone occurred once. This chain connects TRBV4-2 to TRBJ1-4; a weak D match, TRBD1 (5 bases). V gave up 1 base and J gave up 5 bases, with 8 bases separating them. Germline V gene sequence: CDR1 LGHNA, CDR2 YNFKEQ. The CDR3 spans 14 residues. CDR3 amino acids: CASSQGQLNEKLFF. CDR3 bases: TGTGCCAGCAGCCAAGGACAGTTAAATGAAAAACTGTTTTTT.

The chain has TRBV7-8 and TRBJ1-2, with TRBD1 matching 7 bases. There are 13 residues in the CDR3. Trimming removed 5 bases from V and 6 bases from J; junction bases left unmatched: 6. Germline loops: CDR1 SGHVS, CDR2 FQNEAQ. CDR3 sequence: CASSRDRVDGYTF. In DNA form, the CDR3 reads TGTGCCAGCAGCCGAGACAGGGTGGATGGCTACACCTTC.

The genes are TRBV7-2 and TRBJ1-5, with a tentative D call TRBD1 (5 bases). Deletions cut 6 bases from V and 3 bases from J, with 12 bases between. The germline V gene encodes CDR1 SGHTA and CDR2 FQGNSA. This CDR3 has 14 residues. The CDR3 nucleotides are TGTGCCAGCAGTCCAGACAGCTACAATCAGCCCCAGCATTTT. The encoded protein is CASSPDSYNQPQHF.